The present T cell receptor beta chain was sequenced within a study of blood T cells in healthy people across ages. Caucasian, healthy and from Russia, the donors were aged between about 6 and 100. V lost 6 bases and J lost 5, with 11 bases in between. This CDR3 region has 12 residues. The germline CDR1 and CDR2 sequences are DFQATT and SNEGSKA (reference sequence). Overall study findings and caveats: Age brought a roughly linear fall in TCR beta diversity measured per million T cells.

Concerning this clonotype: Its target is not known.

The authors ran a second PCR of about 7 to 11 cycles using a sample-barcoded 5' primer and a J-beta primer mix. A template-switch adaptor with 12 random nucleotides tagged each cDNA molecule. TCRdb redid the calling of the 5' RACE reads with MiXCR, one entry per CDR3 protein. The sample lists fewer than 2,000,000 distinct CDR3 sequences; approximately 40% were seen once. V gene TRBV20-1 combines with J gene TRBJ2-1; no clear D. The receptor's source is a human donor in good health. Sequencing used blood. The CDR3 DNA is TGCAGTGCGTACAGCGAGGACAATGAGCAGTTCTTC. Residues: CSAYSEDNEQFF.